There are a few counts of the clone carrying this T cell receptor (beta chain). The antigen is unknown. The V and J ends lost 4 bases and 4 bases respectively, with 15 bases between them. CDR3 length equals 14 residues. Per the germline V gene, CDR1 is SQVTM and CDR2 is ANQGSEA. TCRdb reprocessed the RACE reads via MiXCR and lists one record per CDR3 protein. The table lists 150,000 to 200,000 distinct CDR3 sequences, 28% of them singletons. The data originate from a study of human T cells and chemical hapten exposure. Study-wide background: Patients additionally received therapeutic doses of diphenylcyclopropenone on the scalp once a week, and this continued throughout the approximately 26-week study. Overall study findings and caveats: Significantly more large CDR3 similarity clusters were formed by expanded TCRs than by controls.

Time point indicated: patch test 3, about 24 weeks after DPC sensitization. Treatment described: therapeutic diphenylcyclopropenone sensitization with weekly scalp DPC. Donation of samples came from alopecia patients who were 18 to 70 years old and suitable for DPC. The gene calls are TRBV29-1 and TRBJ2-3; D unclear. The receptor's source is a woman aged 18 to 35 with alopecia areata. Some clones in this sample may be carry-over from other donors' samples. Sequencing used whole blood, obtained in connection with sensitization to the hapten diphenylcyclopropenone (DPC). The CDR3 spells CSVGIRLLPDTQYF. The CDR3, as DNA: TGCAGCGTTGGCATCCGTTTGCTCCCAGATACGCAGTATTTT.